This T cell receptor (beta chain) was observed in a study of T cells in Graves' hyperthyroidism and ophthalmopathy. For this clonotype: Its antigen remains unidentified.

RNA transcripts gave rise to amplified TCR beta CDR3 regions. An initial round of RT-PCR targeting the TCR CDR3 relied on the HTBI primer set. One entry per CDR3 protein, called by TCRdb with MiXCR from the multiplex PCR reads. This sample has 750,000 to 900,000 distinct CDR3 sequences; over 35% occur once, and the top ten carry about 9%. Findings and limits, study-wide: Most clonotypes expanded in the thyroid (above 0.001) were also present in blood.

Hyperthyroidism had been newly diagnosed in patients aged 18 to 65, and its duration was under 2 months. Exclusion of a patient resulted from uncontrolled infection, other autoimmune disease, pregnancy or lactation. The CDR3 covers 15 residues. Germline CDR1 and CDR2: MGHDK and SYGVNS. V lost 6 bases and J lost 1, with 15 bases in between. The chain uses TRBV25-1 and TRBJ1-1; the D is unclear. The clonotype comes from a man in his late teens or twenties with Graves' hyperthyroidism. The source material was blood. This CDR3 is CASSVTQLRNTEAFF. CDR3 in DNA: TGTGCCAGCAGCGTTACCCAGCTGAGGAACACTGAAGCTTTCTTT.